The text below deals with one T cell receptor (beta chain). This sample is drawn from a study of blood T cell repertoires in COVID-19. Study processing details: Amplification with reference gene primers provided the estimates of nucleated cell counts. Assay used: immunoSEQ multiplex PCR; TCRdb lists only in-frame clones, some missing. The V and J calls and clone size come from that table; D and trimming were worked out from the DNA. The data contain more than 200,000 clones, roughly 87% of them singletons. After removal of 7 bases from V and 10 bases from J, the junction contained 10 bases not matched to a gene. This CDR3 comprises 13 residues. The germline gives CDR1 SNHLY, CDR2 FYNNEI.

This TCR was recovered from a woman in her 30s with acute COVID-19. The V gene is TRBV2, the J gene TRBJ2-1, with 7 positions matching TRBD1. Sequenced material: PBMCs or T cells enriched from blood (not recorded which). CDR3 DNA: TGTGCCAGCACTCTCGACAGGGTAGGGGAGCAGTTCTTC. Encoded protein: CASTLDRVGEQFF.